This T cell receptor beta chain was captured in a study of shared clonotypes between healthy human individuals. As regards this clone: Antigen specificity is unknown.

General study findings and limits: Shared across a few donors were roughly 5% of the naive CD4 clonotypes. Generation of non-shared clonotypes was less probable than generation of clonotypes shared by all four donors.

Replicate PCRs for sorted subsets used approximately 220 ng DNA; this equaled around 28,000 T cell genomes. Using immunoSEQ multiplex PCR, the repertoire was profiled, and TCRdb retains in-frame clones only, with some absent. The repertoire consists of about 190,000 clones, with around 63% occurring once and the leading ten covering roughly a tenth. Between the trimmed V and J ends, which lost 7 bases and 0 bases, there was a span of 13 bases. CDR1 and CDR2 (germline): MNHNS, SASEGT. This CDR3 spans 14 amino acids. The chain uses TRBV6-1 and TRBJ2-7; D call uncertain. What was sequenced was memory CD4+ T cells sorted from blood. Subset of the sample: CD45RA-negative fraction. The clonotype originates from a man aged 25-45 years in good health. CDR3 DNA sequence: TGTGCCAGCAATCCCGCCTGGGGCTCCTACGAGCAGTACTTC. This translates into CASNPAWGSYEQYF.